This is a list of T cell receptor beta chains from one sample in a study of PD-1 blockade in classical Hodgkin lymphoma. Method: immunoSEQ multiplex PCR; TCRdb's copy keeps in-frame clones and lacks some. Counted here are 60,000 or so clones, 90% occurring once; the ten biggest clones make up 9.7%. The specimen was peripheral blood mononuclear cells (PBMCs), collected at baseline. These receptors originate from a human donor with classical Hodgkin lymphoma. CDR3s include the opening cysteine and the closing phenylalanine or tryptophan. Each record gives: J gene, clone size, D gene, V gene, CDR3 DNA, CDR3 protein. A D gene is named only where the DNA matches it firmly. Part of the rows lack a size; the others show once, few, many or a class for expanded clones.

TRBJ1-6	-	TRBD1	TRBV28	TGTGCCAGCAGTTTCATTGGGGGCAGGGGGACGTATTCACCCCTCCACTTT	CASSFIGGRGTYSPLHF
TRBJ2-1	-	TRBD2	TRBV30	TGTGCCTCCTTTGGGGGAGGGGCGTCCTACAATGAGCAGTTCTTC	CASFGGGASYNEQFF
TRBJ2-7	once	-	TRBV4-1	TGCGCCAGCAGCCCGAGGTTAGGCCTTACATACGAGCAGTACTTC	CASSPRLGLTYEQYF
TRBJ2-1	-	-	TRBV10-1	TGCGCCAGCAGTGGGGGCGATTACAATGAGCAGTTCTTC	CASSGGDYNEQFF
TRBJ1-1	-	-	TRBV6-6	TGTGCCAGCAGTTACCTTGCGCTGAACACTGAAGCTTTCTTT	CASSYLALNTEAFF
TRBJ2-2	-	-	TRBV6-1	TGTGCCACACAGGTACGAGAGGGCACCGGGGAGCTGTTTTTT	CATQVREGTGELFF
TRBJ2-2	-	TRBD1	TRBV7-9	TGTGCCAGCAGCCTCCGGGACAGGGAGTACACCGGGGAGCTGTTTTTT	CASSLRDREYTGELFF
TRBJ2-7	-	-	TRBV27	TGTGCCAGCAGTTTAAAGGGTTACGAGCAGTACTTC	CASSLKGYEQYF
TRBJ2-1	few	-	TRBV5-8	TGTGCCAGCAGCCTAGAACGGGGGTACAATGAGCAGTTCTTC	CASSLERGYNEQFF
TRBJ2-1	once	TRBD2	TRBV27	TGTGCCAGCAGTCCGCTGGGACTAGCCGATGAGCAGTTCTTC	CASSPLGLADEQFF
TRBJ2-5	once	TRBD2	TRBV9	TGTGCCAGCAGCGAGACTAGCGGGAGAGTCGGAGAGACCCAGTACTTC	CASSETSGRVGETQYF
TRBJ2-5	-	-	TRBV9	TGTGCCAGCAGCGTATCCTCGACCTGGGGGGAGACCCAGTACTTC	CASSVSSTWGETQYF